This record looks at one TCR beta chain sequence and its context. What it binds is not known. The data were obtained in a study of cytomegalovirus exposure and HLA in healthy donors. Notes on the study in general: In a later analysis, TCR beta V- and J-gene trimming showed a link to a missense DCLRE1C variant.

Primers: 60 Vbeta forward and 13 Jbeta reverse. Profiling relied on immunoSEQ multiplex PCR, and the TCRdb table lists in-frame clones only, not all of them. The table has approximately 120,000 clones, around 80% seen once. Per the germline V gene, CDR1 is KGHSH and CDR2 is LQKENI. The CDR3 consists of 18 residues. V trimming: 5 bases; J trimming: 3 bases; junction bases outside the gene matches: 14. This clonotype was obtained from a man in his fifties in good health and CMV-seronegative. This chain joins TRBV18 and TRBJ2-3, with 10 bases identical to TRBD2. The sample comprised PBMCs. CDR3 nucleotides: TGTGCCAGCTCAACGGGGCGGAGCGGGGGGGCCGGGACAGATACGCAGTATTTT. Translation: CASSTGRSGGAGTDTQYF.